This T cell receptor beta chain was profiled in a study of blood T cell repertoires in COVID-19. Study background: Both acute and convalescent COVID-19 samples were obtained from the United States, Italy and Spain.

A word on this clone: Relative to the germline gene, one junction end is altered; a read error may explain this.

Produced via immunoSEQ multiplex PCR; TCRdb's table is partial and in-frame only. This table has 130,000 to 150,000 clones, roughly 86% appearing once. Sequenced material: peripheral blood. The receptor's source is a human donor in a cohort sampled during active COVID-19.

The CDR3 sequence is CAGRRSGAGTEAFF. CDR3 in DNA: TGTGCCGGCAGAAGAAGCGGGGCGGGGACTGAAGCTTTCTTT. The chain has TRBV6-6 and TRBJ1-1, with D perhaps matching TRBD1 (5 bases). The CDR3 totals 14 residues. Germline CDR1 is MNHNY and CDR2 is SVGAGI (reference sequence).